These 8 T cell receptor beta chains came from one sample sequenced in a study of tumor-infiltrating lymphocytes in primary liver carcinoma. The authors made TCR beta cDNA from roughly 480 ng total RNA with a constant-region primer. What produced the TCR beta libraries was three nested multiplex PCR rounds using slightly modified ARM-PCR. TRBV1-TRBV30 forward primers paired with a C-beta reverse primer were used in the first two PCR rounds, which ran about 11 cycles each. TCRdb re-derived calls from the multiplex PCR reads in MiXCR, one entry per CDR3 protein. The table includes 100,000 to 150,000 distinct CDR3 sequences, 50% to 80% detected once. The source material, about 17-31 mg of unsorted bulk tissue, was used to co-extract RNA and DNA. What was sequenced was liver tumor tissue from sampling region 3. Subset described: tumor region T3, left-lateral pole. These receptors were obtained from a woman between 55 and 75 years old with primary liver carcinoma and hepatitis B virus infection.

This clonotype was detected a few times. DNA for the CDR3: TGTGCCACCAGTGACCGGGGGGAGCGTGGGGCCAACGTCCTGACTTTC. It encodes CATSDRGERGANVLTF. V usage is TRBV24-1 and J usage is TRBJ2-6, with 7 bases matching TRBD2. V lost 4 bases to trimming and J lost 3 bases; unmatched junction nucleotides: 5. Germline values: CDR1 KGHDR, CDR2 SFDVKD. The CDR3 is 16 residues long.

Points on this clonotype: A much larger clone lies a single base off, so this may be a read error. The chain combines TRBV6-6 with TRBJ2-5, with D unresolved. This CDR3 spans 16 amino acids. Germline V gene lookup returns CDR1 MNHNY and CDR2 SVGAGI (reference sequence). The ends were cut back, 9 bases at V and 1 base at J, with 21 bases in the middle. The CDR3 DNA is TGTGCCAGTCTAAATCGACACTTGAGCCCCCAAGAGACCCAGTACTTC. This codes for CASLNRHLSPQETQYF.

Comments on this clonotype: A much larger clone sits a single nucleotide away, making a read error possible. The CDR3 region has the DNA TGTGCCAGCAGCTTATCGGCAGTGGGCGCCTCCTACGAGCAGTACTTC. Translation gives CASSLSAVGASYEQYF. J is TRBJ2-7 and V is TRBV7-9, with unresolved D. The CDR3 is made up of 16 amino acids. V lost 2 bases to trimming and J lost 0 bases, with 14 bases between them. Per germline, CDR1 SEHNR and CDR2 FQNEAQ (reference sequence).

A word on this clonotype: A read error may account for a junction end that differs from germline. V is TRBV5-1 and J is TRBJ2-1, with D hard to call. The germline gives CDR1 SGHRS, CDR2 YFSETQ. The CDR3 length is 14 residues. Here the CDR3 reads CASSRDKANNEQSF. CDR3 nucleotides: TGCGCCAGCAGCCGTGACAAGGCCAACAATGAGCAGTCCTTC.

This clonotype occurred many times. The genes are TRBV6-4 and TRBJ2-3, with 7 bases identical to TRBD1. CDR1 and CDR2 (germline): MRHNA, SNTAGT. This CDR3 is built from 16 residues. Losses at the gene ends were 2 bases for V and 3 bases for J; bases not matched to a gene: 8. CDR3 region: CASSDVPGQLTDTQYF. CDR3 sequence (DNA): TGTGCCAGCAGTGACGTACCGGGACAGCTAACAGATACGCAGTATTTT.

The chain uses TRBV19 and TRBJ2-2; 11 bases are shared with TRBD2. Germline lookup yields CDR1 LNHDA and CDR2 SQIVND (reference sequence). The CDR3 consists of 18 residues. Losses at the gene ends were 3 bases for V and 3 bases for J; bases not matched to a gene: 9. The CDR3 region is CASSIRSSGRSDTGELFF. The DNA of the CDR3 is TGTGCCAGTAGTATTCGCTCTAGCGGGAGGAGTGACACCGGGGAGCTGTTTTTT.

As concerns this clonotype: At one end the junction does not follow the germline gene, possibly because of a read error. This chain links TRBV11-2 with TRBJ2-5; no firm D call. CDR1 SGHAT and CDR2 FQNNGV come from the germline V gene. The CDR3 covers 16 residues. CDR3 in DNA: TGTGACAGCAGCTACTCCCGTGGTAACGTGAGAGAGACCCAGTACTTC. Encoded protein: CDSSYSRGNVRETQYF.

As to this clonotype: The junction departs from germline at one end; a sequencing error may be responsible. J is TRBJ1-1 and V is TRBV20-1, with 7 nucleotides matching TRBD1. Germline loops: CDR1 DFQATT, CDR2 SNEGSKA (reference sequence). The CDR3 is made up of 17 amino acids. Written as DNA, the CDR3 is TGCATTGCTAGGGGGCGGCAGGGAGTGGGGATGGATTCTGAAGCTTTCTTT. It translates to CIARGRQGVGMDSEAFF.